Each of the 14 T cell receptor beta chains below was sequenced from the same sample in a study of somatic mutations in cytotoxic T cells in rheumatoid arthritis (dated by TCRdb to 2015 to 2018). The protocol used for the library was the immunoSEQ multiplex PCR assay. Here the immuneACCESS table is served through TCRdb, limited to in-frame sequences with V and J called. Missing clones are a known gap in these copies; in checked studies unresolved V genes cover under half, and the rest lacks a known reason. Across this sample there are approximately 23,000 clones, with 78% seen only once. Of the sample, 10% to 12% falls within the top ten clones. Material for sequencing was CD8+ T cells sorted from blood. These receptors came from an adult with rheumatoid arthritis.

The CDR3 region is CASSQHEGGNQPQHF. In nucleotides, the CDR3 is TGTGCCAGCAGCCAACATGAGGGGGGCAATCAGCCCCAGCATTTT. The chain carries TRBV4-2 and TRBJ1-5; possibly TRBD1 for D (6 bases). With 2 bases removed from V and 2 bases from J, the gap between germline ends came to 10 bases. Germline CDR1 reads LGHNA; CDR2 reads YNFKEQ. This CDR3 spans 15 amino acids.

The J gene is TRBJ2-1, the V gene TRBV2; no definite D call. The CDR3 sequence is 13 residues long. CDR1 is SNHLY, CDR2 FYNNEI, per germline. Trimming left V 4 bases short and J 4 bases short, with 8 bases between. The CDR3 here is CASSVAEYNEQFF. As DNA, the CDR3 is TGTGCCAGCAGTGTTGCAGAGTACAATGAGCAGTTCTTC.

About this clone itself: One end of the junction does not line up with germline, which may come from a read error. The chain joins TRBV7-7 to TRBJ2-5, with 10 bases fitting TRBD1. Germline V gene data show CDR1 as SSHAT and CDR2 as FNYEAQ (reference sequence). The CDR3 totals 19 residues. DNA of the CDR3: TGTGCTAGCAGCTTATCACCACCGGGACAGGGGCTTTCCCAAGAGACCCAGTACTTC. Protein: CASSLSPPGQGLSQETQYF.

The chain employs TRBV7-2 and TRBJ1-5; D is unresolved. The CDR3 sequence is 15 residues long. The germline CDR1 and CDR2 sequences are SGHTA and FQGNSA. V was trimmed by 1 base and J by 2 bases, leaving 9 bases between them. CDR3 region: CASSLVGWRNQPQHF. CDR3 in DNA: TGTGCCAGCAGCTTAGTAGGGTGGCGCAATCAGCCCCAGCATTTT.

This chain links TRBV11-2 with TRBJ2-1, with 8 bases lining up with TRBD2. Germline V gene sequence: CDR1 SGHAT, CDR2 FQNNGV. Trimming cost V 5 bases and J 6 bases; bases outside gene matches: 3. The length of the CDR3 is 13 residues. The CDR3 DNA reads TGTGCCAGCAGCCGGACTAGCCCCAATGAGCAGTTCTTC. This translates into CASSRTSPNEQFF.

The chain couples TRBV19 to TRBJ1-2; no firm D call. CDR1 is LNHDA, CDR2 SQIVND, per germline (reference sequence). CDR3 length equals 12 residues. Trimming shortened V by 5 bases and J by 5 bases, and 9 bases separated the two germline ends. In DNA, the CDR3 is TGTGCCAGTAGTGGCGGGGTGTATGGCTACACCTTC. Translating it yields CASSGGVYGYTF.

The J gene is TRBJ2-1, the V gene TRBV19; the match to TRBD1 covers 7 bases. Trimming removed 3 bases from V and 3 bases from J; junction bases left unmatched: 5. Germline V gene sequence: CDR1 LNHDA, CDR2 SQIVND (reference sequence). This CDR3 has 15 residues. CDR3 nucleotide sequence: TGTGCCAGTAGTATTTCCGGGACAGACTACAATGAGCAGTTCTTC. Translation: CASSISGTDYNEQFF.

The rearrangement joins TRBV19 to TRBJ1-1, with D unclear. Germline CDR1 and CDR2: LNHDA and SQIVND (reference sequence). V was shortened by 3 bases and J by 6 bases, with 14 bases between the two germline ends. There are 14 residues in the CDR3. CDR3 sequence reads: CASSIAPRRAEAFF. The CDR3 coding sequence is TGTGCCAGTAGTATTGCTCCCAGGCGTGCTGAAGCTTTCTTT.

The chain employs TRBV10-1 and TRBJ2-1, with D uncertain. The CDR3 sequence is 8 residues long. The germline CDR1 and CDR2 sequences are WNHNN and SYGVQD (reference sequence). V dropped 6 bases and J dropped 13 bases, with 4 bases sitting between them. The CDR3 loop reads CASRVQFF. The DNA for the CDR3 is TGCGCCAGCAGAGTTCAGTTCTTC.

This clone was seen once. The rearrangement joins TRBV5-4 to TRBJ2-1; D remains unclear. The germline CDR1 and CDR2 sequences are SGHNT and YYREEE (reference sequence). The CDR3 is 16 amino acids. The germline V and J ends were trimmed by 2 bases and 0 bases, with 12 bases remaining between them. The CDR3 protein is CASSLGSTSSYNEQFF. The CDR3, as DNA: TGTGCCAGCAGCTTAGGATCAACCAGCTCCTACAATGAGCAGTTCTTC.

This chain connects TRBV7-9 to TRBJ1-5; possible D gene TRBD1, 6 bases. CDR3 length: 13 amino acids. Germline values: CDR1 SEHNR, CDR2 FQNEAQ (reference sequence). V shed 5 bases and J shed 4 bases, with 9 bases lying between them. This chain's CDR3 is CASSPGQNQPQHF. DNA for the CDR3: TGTGCCAGCAGCCCCGGACAGAATCAGCCCCAGCATTTT.

The chain has TRBV9 and TRBJ2-7, with D possibly being TRBD2 (6 bases). The CDR3 is 14 residues long. Germline loops: CDR1 SGDLS, CDR2 YYNGEE. V was shortened by 0 bases and J by 4 bases, with 11 bases between the two germline ends. CDR3 nucleotide sequence: TGTGCCAGCAGCGTAGCAGCGGGTTGGTACGAGCAGTACTTC. As protein: CASSVAAGWYEQYF. The variable domain in full, with the rest retrieved from reference TRBV9 and TRBJ2-7, is DSGVTQTPKHLITATGQRVTLRCSPRSGDLSVYWYQQSLDQGLQFLIQYYNGEERAKGNILERFSAQQFPDLHSELNLSSLELGDSALYFCASSVAAGWYEQYFGPGTRLTVT.

The rearrangement links TRBV6-5 to TRBJ2-1; 9 positions agree with TRBD1. This CDR3 contains 13 residues. With 8 bases clipped from V and 4 bases from J, the junction kept 3 bases outside the gene matches. Germline V gene data show CDR1 as MNHEY and CDR2 as SVGAGI. CDR3 loop: CASRQGEYNEQFF. CDR3 in DNA: TGTGCCAGCCGACAGGGGGAATACAATGAGCAGTTCTTC.

This clone was detected only once. This chain links TRBV4-3 with TRBJ1-1; D unclear. The germline gives CDR1 LGHNA, CDR2 YSLEER. V was cut by 1 base and J by 1 base, with 13 bases left in between. This CDR3 is built from 16 residues. The CDR3 DNA reads as TGCGCCAGCAGCCAAGGGGCGAGTTACCCGAACACTGAAGCTTTCTTT. Protein product: CASSQGASYPNTEAFF.